In its sample, the clone carrying this T cell receptor beta chain was seen a few times. The sample comes from a study of regulatory T cells in long-lasting Graves disease. Assembly of TCR beta libraries relied on iRepertoire HTBI primers together with Arm-PCR of CDR3 regions. TCRdb passed the multiplex PCR reads through MiXCR, listing each CDR3 protein once. Of roughly 700,000 distinct CDR3 sequences detected, about 32% appear once; the ten largest clones hold about two fifths. This CDR3 contains 11 residues. With 6 bases removed from V and 0 bases from J, the gap between germline ends came to 3 bases. CDR1 and CDR2 from the germline V gene are LGHNT and FRNRAP. The time point: persistent/refractory GD, antithyroid drugs over 5 years with positive TRAb. The TCR library was made from RNA that had been extracted from PBMCs in TRIzol.

The material sequenced was peripheral blood mononuclear cells (PBMCs), taken when the disease was refractory, from a patient treated with antithyroid drugs. The chain carries TRBV12-5 and TRBJ2-7; D not resolved. The TCR originated in a female donor with Graves disease. The CDR3 coding sequence is TGTGCTAGTGGGCACTCCTACGAGCAGTACTTC. Protein product: CASGHSYEQYF.